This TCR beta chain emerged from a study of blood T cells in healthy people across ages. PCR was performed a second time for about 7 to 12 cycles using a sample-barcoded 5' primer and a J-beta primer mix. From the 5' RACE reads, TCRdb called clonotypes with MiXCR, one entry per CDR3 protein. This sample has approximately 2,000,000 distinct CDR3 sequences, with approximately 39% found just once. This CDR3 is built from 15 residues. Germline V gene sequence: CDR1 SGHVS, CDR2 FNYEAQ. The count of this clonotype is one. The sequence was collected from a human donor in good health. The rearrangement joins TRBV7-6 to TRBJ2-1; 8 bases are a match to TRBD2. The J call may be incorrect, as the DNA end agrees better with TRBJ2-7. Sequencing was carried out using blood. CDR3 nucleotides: TGTGCCAGCAGCTTAGCTAGCGGGACCTACAATGAGCAGTACTTC. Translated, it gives CASSLASGTYNEQYF.